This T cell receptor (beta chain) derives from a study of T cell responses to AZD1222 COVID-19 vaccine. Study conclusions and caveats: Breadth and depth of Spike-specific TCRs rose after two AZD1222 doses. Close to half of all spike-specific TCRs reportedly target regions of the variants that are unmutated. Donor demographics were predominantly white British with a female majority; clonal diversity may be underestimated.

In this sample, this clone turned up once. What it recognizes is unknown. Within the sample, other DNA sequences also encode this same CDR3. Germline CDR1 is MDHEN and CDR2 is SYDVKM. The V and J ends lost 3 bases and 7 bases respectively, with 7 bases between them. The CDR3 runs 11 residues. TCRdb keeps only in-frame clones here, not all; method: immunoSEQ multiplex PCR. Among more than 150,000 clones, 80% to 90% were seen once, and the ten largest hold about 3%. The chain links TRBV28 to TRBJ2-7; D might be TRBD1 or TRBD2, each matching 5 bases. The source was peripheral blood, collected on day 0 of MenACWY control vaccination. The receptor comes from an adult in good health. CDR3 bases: TGTGCCAGCAGTTTGGGGGTGGAGCAGTACTTC. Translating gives CASSLGVEQYF.